This TCR beta chain was sequenced during a study of T cells in tuberculosis. Findings of the study overall: Active tuberculosis alpha repertoires lay closer to GMM-specific TCRs than controls'.

The CDR3 is 12 residues long. V gave up 6 bases and J gave up 8 bases; unmatched junction bases: 4. Per germline, CDR1 MGHDK and CDR2 SYGVNS. As to this clone: Its antigen is not identified.

Sequencing was performed with immunoSEQ multiplex PCR; in TCRdb, only in-frame clones are kept and a portion is missing. The repertoire consists of tens of thousands of clones, with roughly 95% occurring once and the leading ten covering around 7%. The sample taken for sequencing was PBMCs. The clonotype originates from a donor aged 10-29 years with latent tuberculosis or without tuberculosis infection. The chain carries TRBV25-1 and TRBJ2-1; 7 bases align to TRBD1. CDR3 DNA sequence: TGTGCCAGCAGCCGACAGGGACATGAGCAGTTCTTC. It yields the protein CASSRQGHEQFF.